This T cell receptor (beta chain) appears in the sequencing data of a study of early T cells in non-severe SARS-CoV-2 infection (dated by TCRdb to the early 2020s). With regard to the full study: Because TCR sequencing was done on bulk RNA from unsorted whole blood, the alpha and beta chains could not be paired.

As for this clonotype: Its cognate antigen has yet to be identified. No base quality values were provided; no much bigger clone lies one nucleotide off.

As encoded in the germline V gene, CDR1 is SGHTA while CDR2 is FQGNSA. Compared with germline, V lacks 5 bases and J lacks 7 bases; bases without a gene match: 11. The CDR3 contains 16 residues, cysteine and phenylalanine counted. The read is trimmed to its CDR3 DNA, 48 bases read in frame from base 1. Set within a cohort of healthcare workers in London, UK, this nested case-control study involved weekly PCR testing of nasopharyngeal swabs along with blood sampling. Between 23 and 31 March 2020, the week of the UK lockdown, healthcare workers were enrolled and then followed up weekly for as long as 16 weeks. Libraries were constructed by 5' RACE. These reads were obtained on a NextSeq 500. In the TCR library protocol, unique molecular identifiers were attached to individual cDNA molecules to correct for PCR bias and sequencing error. TCR alpha and beta chains were both sequenced, and the abundances of alpha and beta sequences in each sample were closely correlated with each other. Under the source paper's analysis protocol: Decombinator V4 was used to annotate the V gene, J gene and CDR3 of the TCR sequences. Expanded TCRs were defined as changing significantly between any two time points under a Poisson model with p below 0.0001. TCR abundances were normalised to the total number of TCRs sequenced in each sample and reported as counts per million. TRAV1-2 paired with TRAJ12, TRAJ20 or TRAJ33 defined MAIT TCRs, while TRAV10 paired with TRAJ18 defined iNKT TCRs. VDJdb, accessed 1 November 2021, was searched for CMV, EBV and SARS-CoV-2 annotated TCRs, with TCRs annotated for multiple antigens excluded. TCRdb reprocessed the public reads (quality trimming at Q25 with fastp, clone calling with MiXCR) and kept in-frame beta chains. Under each unique CDR3 protein, matching rows form one entry showing the most common genes and DNA. The V and J calls were determined by TCRdb, not by the authors. The sample table holds about 70,000 distinct CDR3 sequences, of which roughly 15% were seen once. The top ten constitute approximately 3.8% of the sample.

General findings and caveats noted by the study authors: Matching against VDJdb was skewed toward anti-spike CD8 responses, likely underestimated virus-specific expansions, and missed private and CD4 specificities.

The rearranged segments are TRBV7-2 and TRBJ2-7, with 13 central nucleotides matching TRBD2. This clonotype was sampled from an adult who was a healthcare worker with PCR-confirmed SARS-CoV-2 infection or an uninfected control (not recorded which). The material sequenced was whole blood, taken at baseline. The nucleotide sequence is TGTGCCAGCAGCCCCGGTGGACTAGCGGGAGTGGAAGAGCAGTACTTC. Translation gives CASSPGGLAGVEEQYF.